This T cell receptor (beta chain) was captured by sequencing in a study of blood T cell repertoires in COVID-19. The overall study: Acute and convalescent COVID-19 samples came from the United States, Italy and Spain. T cells, B-cell-depleted T cells, or PBMCs supplied cDNA or gDNA.

Per the original methods: Reference gene primer amplification gave estimated nucleated cell counts. TCRdb's copy holds only in-frame clones and misses some; the assay was immunoSEQ multiplex PCR. That table gives V, J and clone size, and the DNA gave D and trimming. The repertoire includes roughly 250,000 clones, 87% of them detected once, and about 7% sits in the top ten. This CDR3 region has 22 residues. V was pared by 5 bases and J by 1 base, with 22 bases of the junction left unmatched. CDR1 and CDR2 from the germline V gene are MGHRA and YSYEKL. This sequence originates from a man aged 60 to 69 who had recovered from COVID-19. The sequencing input was peripheral blood. The chain links TRBV4-1 to TRBJ1-5, with 11 bases fitting TRBD1. CDR3 amino acids: CASSRMIRAGQGGILSNQPQHF. As DNA, the CDR3 is TGCGCCAGCAGCAGAATGATTCGGGCGGGACAGGGGGGTATACTGAGCAATCAGCCCCAGCATTTT.